The source of this T cell receptor (beta chain) is a study of technical replicates of blood from a few donors. Trimming cost V 4 bases and J 3 bases; bases outside gene matches: 3. The germline V gene has CDR1 SGHTA and CDR2 FQGNSA. The CDR3 spans 15 residues. Sequencing was performed with immunoSEQ multiplex PCR; in TCRdb, only in-frame clones are kept and a portion is missing. The sample yields about 68,000 clones, 95% to 97% seen once. The sequenced material came from T cells isolated from PBMCs. The TCR originated in a human donor in good health. The gene calls are TRBV7-2 and TRBJ2-5; 12 positions match TRBD2. In DNA, the CDR3 is TGTGCCAGCAGCTCTCGACTAGCGGGAGAAGAGACCCAGTACTTC. This gives the protein CASSSRLAGEETQYF.